This T cell receptor (beta chain) was identified during a study of response to subunit inactivated influenza vaccine. Study-wide results and limits: The authors proposed limited new T cell recruitment per seasonal influenza vaccination.

The count of this clonotype is one. Its target is unknown. TCRdb re-analysed the RT-PCR reads in MiXCR, keeping a single row per CDR3 protein. The data show hundreds of thousands of distinct CDR3 sequences, 15% to 18% seen once. The sequences come from PBMCs from blood, collected 11 to 12 days after vaccination. This receptor was taken from a man aged 50 to 59 who received an inactivated influenza vaccine.

CDR3 sequence (DNA): TGTGCCACCAGTGATTTCGCCCGGGGGGAAATTCAGAACACTGAAGCTTTCTTT. This translates into CATSDFARGEIQNTEAFF. The rearrangement links TRBV24-1 to TRBJ1-1, with D possibly matching TRBD1 (5 bases). Germline V CDR1 and CDR2: KGHDR, SFDVKD. The CDR3 sequence is 18 residues long. V lost 1 base and J 1 base, leaving 18 bases between the germline ends.